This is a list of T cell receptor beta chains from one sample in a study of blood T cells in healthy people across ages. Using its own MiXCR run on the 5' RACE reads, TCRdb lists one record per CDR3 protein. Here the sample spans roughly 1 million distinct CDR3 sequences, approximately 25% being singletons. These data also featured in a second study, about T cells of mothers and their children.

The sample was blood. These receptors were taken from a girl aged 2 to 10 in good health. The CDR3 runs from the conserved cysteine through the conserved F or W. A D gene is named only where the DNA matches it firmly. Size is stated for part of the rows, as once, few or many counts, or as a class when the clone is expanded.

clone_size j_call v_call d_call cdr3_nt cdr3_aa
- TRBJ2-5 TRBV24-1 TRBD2 TGTGCCACCAGTGACCCCCCAGGCGGGGGGGCCAGGGAACAAGAGACCCAGTACTTC CATSDPPGGGAREQETQYF
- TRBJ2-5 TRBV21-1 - TGTGCCAGCAGCAAAGCGGCGCGGGGGAAGGGGGAGACCCAGTACTTC CASSKAARGKGETQYF
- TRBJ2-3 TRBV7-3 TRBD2 TGTGCCAGCAGCTTAAACGCGGGGGGGACGTACACAGATACGCAGTATTTT CASSLNAGGTYTDTQYF
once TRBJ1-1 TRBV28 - TGTGCCAGCAGTTTACGCATAACCTCGAACACTGAAGCTTTCTTT CASSLRITSNTEAFF
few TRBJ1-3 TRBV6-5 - TGTGCCAGCAGTTACGACCGGGACACTGGAAACACCATATATTTT CASSYDRDTGNTIYF
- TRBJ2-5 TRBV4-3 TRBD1 TGCGCCAGCAGCCTGCGACAGGGTCCAGAGACCCAGTACTTC CASSLRQGPETQYF
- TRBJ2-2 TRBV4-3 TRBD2 TGCGCCAGCAGCCTGGAGGAACTAGCGGGGGGCACCGGGGAGCTGTTTTTT CASSLEELAGGTGELFF
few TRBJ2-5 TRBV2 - TGTGCCGCGGAGGGGTTTCAAGAGACCCAGTACTTC CAAEGFQETQYF
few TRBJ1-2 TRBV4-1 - TGCGCCAGCAGCCAACCGGACGGGGGGAATGGCTACACCTTC CASSQPDGGNGYTF
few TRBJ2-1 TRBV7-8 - TGTGCCAGCAGCCCCGGGGTTGGGGGGAGCTCCTACAATGAGCAGTTCTTC CASSPGVGGSSYNEQFF
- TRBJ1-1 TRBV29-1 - TGCAGCATATTACAGACCACTGAAGCTTTTTTT CSILQTTEAFF
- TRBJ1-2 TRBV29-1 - TGCAGCGTTGAAGCAGGGGAGGGCTACACCTTC CSVEAGEGYTF
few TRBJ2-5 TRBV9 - TGTGCCAGCAGCCCGCAGGGAGAAACAGAGACCCAGTACTTC CASSPQGETETQYF
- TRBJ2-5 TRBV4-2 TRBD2 TGTGCCAGCAGCCATTCTAGCGGGGGGCCTGAGGAGACCCAGTACTTC CASSHSSGGPEETQYF
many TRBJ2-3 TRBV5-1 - TGCGCCAGCAGCTCGGTAGGAGATACGCAGTATTTT CASSSVGDTQYF